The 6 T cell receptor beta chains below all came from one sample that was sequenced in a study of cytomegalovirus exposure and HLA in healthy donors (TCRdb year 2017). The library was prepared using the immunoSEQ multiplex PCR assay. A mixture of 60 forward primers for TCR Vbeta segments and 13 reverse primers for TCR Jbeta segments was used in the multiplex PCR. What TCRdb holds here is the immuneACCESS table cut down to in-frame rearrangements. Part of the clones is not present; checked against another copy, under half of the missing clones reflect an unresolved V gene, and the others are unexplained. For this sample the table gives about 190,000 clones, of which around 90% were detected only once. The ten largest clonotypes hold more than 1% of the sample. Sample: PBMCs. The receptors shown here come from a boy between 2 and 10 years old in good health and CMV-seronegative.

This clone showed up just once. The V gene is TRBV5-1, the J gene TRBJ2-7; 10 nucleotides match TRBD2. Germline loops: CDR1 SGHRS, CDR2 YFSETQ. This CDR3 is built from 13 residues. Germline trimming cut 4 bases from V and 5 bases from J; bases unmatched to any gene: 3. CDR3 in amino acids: CASSPGTSDEQYF. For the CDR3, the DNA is TGCGCCAGCAGCCCCGGGACTAGCGACGAGCAGTACTTC.

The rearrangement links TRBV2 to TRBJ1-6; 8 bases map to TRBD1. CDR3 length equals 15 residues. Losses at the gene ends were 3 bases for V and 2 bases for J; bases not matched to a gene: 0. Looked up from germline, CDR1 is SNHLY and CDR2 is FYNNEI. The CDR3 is CASSEDRAYNSPLHF. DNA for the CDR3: TGTGCCAGCAGTGAGGACAGGGCCTATAATTCACCCCTCCACTTT.

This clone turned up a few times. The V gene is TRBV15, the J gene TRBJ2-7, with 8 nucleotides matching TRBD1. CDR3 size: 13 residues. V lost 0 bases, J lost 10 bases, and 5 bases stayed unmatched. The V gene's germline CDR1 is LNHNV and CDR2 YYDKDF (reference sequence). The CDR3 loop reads CATSRDPGQGQYF. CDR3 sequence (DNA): TGTGCCACCAGCAGAGACCCAGGACAGGGACAGTACTTC. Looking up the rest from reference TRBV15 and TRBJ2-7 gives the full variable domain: DAMVIQNPRYQVTQFGKPVTLSCSQTLNHNVMYWYQQKSSQAPKLLFHYYDKDFNNEADTPDNFQSRRPNTSFCFLDIRSPGLGDTAMYLCATSRDPGQGQYFGPGTRLTVT.

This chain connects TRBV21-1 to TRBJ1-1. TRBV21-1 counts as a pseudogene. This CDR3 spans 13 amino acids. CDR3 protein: CASSPRGSTEAFF. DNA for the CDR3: TGTGCCAGCAGCCCGCGCGGGAGCACTGAAGCTTTCTTT.

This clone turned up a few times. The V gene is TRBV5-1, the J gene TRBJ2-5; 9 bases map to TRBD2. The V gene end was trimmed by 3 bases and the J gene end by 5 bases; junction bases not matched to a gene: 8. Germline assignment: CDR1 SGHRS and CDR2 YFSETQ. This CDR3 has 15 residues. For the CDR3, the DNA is TGCGCCAGCAGCTGGGCGGGACTAGCACAGGAGACCCAGTACTTC. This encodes CASSWAGLAQETQYF.

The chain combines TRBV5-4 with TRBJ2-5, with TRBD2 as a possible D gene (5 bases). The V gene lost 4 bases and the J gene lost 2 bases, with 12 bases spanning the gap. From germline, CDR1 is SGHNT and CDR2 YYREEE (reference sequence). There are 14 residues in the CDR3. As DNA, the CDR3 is TGTGCCAGCAGCCCGAGGTCGGGACAAGAGACCCAGTACTTC. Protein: CASSPRSGQETQYF.